This T cell receptor (beta chain) derives from a study of T cells in Graves' hyperthyroidism and ophthalmopathy (dated by TCRdb to about 2019). With respect to the entire study: Peripheral blood samples were taken at the time of initial diagnosis, prior to any treatment. A discovery cohort of approximately 100 patients, fewer than 50 with Graves' ophthalmopathy and about 58 with stable Graves' hyperthyroidism, was used to find distinguishing TCR V-J signatures. An independent validation cohort of under 20 hyperthyroidism patients and approximately 17 patients who later progressed to ophthalmopathy tested prospective prediction of ophthalmopathy. The 90 to 100 discovery patients were randomly split 7:3 into training and test sets. The study also compared thyroid tissue and blood T-cell repertoires from about six Graves' hyperthyroidism patients. Once sampling was done, hyperthyroidism patients were given methimazole at a starting dose of 30 mg daily, whereas ophthalmopathy patients were given high-dose intravenous methylprednisolone. TCR Vbeta CDR3 sequencing of 120 to 150 peripheral blood samples (roughly 43 ophthalmopathy, some 75 hyperthyroidism and approximately 17 progressor patients) is reported in the paper. Paper-wide results and their limitations: Ophthalmopathy was separated from stable hyperthyroidism by a 13 V-J signature model, with approximately 86% sensitivity and about 81% specificity obtained in cross-validation and 80%/75% obtained in testing. No statistical method was used to set the sample size in advance, and investigators knew the group allocation. In validation, the model predicted progression to ophthalmopathy with roughly 70% sensitivity and about 73% specificity, a median of about 6 months before onset. Most expanded thyroid clonotypes (frequency above 0.001) were also found in blood, which suggests that blood repertoires may mirror thyroid immune responses.

This clonotype was counted only a few times. Its antigen is not yet known. One base away there is no much larger clone; base qualities are not given. The CDR3 covers 14 residues, taking in both the cysteine and the phenylalanine. This entry keeps only the CDR3 DNA: 42 bases, framed from base 1. The junction carries 9 bases between V and J, which are trimmed by 0 bases and 3 bases respectively. The CDR1 and CDR2 encoded by the germline V gene (reference sequence) are SGHKS and YYEKEE. The TCR beta CDR3 regions were amplified from RNA transcripts. The first round of RT-PCR for the TCR CDR3 was performed with the HTBI primer set and the Qiagen OneStep RT-PCR kit. A second multiplex PCR round built the libraries, followed by size selection and purification. Libraries were sequenced paired-end with 100 bp reads on an Illumina HiSeq2000. For the original study's pipeline: SOAPnuke was used to process the raw data, with reads discarded if the reads contained adapters or uncalled bases, had a mean Phred below 15, or lacked an exact constant-primer or identifier match. High-quality paired reads were merged using COPE v1.2.5, and each unique nucleotide sequence was defined as a clonotype. MiTCR v1.1 was used to align the clonotypes against IMGT TRBV, TRBD and TRBJ reference segments. The analysis was restricted to V-J combinations with a frequency above 0.0001, which together covered just over 99% of the repertoires. The TCS score was defined as the ratio of F50 (clonal expansion) to E x V (chaos), calculated using BLOSUM62-based TCRdist between CDR3 peptides within each V-J. Welch's t-statistics and random forest reduced 500 to 550 V-J features to under 15, which were used in a naive Bayes classifier (R e1071). TCRdb cleaned the public reads at Q25 with fastp, built clones with MiXCR and kept in-frame beta chains. For every CDR3 protein sequence, its rows merge into one entry that carries the most common genes and DNA. The authors' filters were not applied to this entry. The sample records around 440,000 distinct CDR3 sequences, around a sixth of which are singletons. Jointly, the top ten make up 13% to 15% of the sample.

Stable Graves' hyperthyroidism was defined as the absence of progression to ophthalmopathy over 18 months of follow-up. Hyperthyroidism patients were aged 18 to 65 years and newly diagnosed, with disease duration of less than 2 months. Patients with uncontrolled infections, other autoimmune diseases, pregnancy or lactation were excluded. Diagnoses were based on clinical symptoms, serum thyroxine and TRAb, thyroid ultrasound and orbital computed tomography. PBMCs were separated from 10 ml of fresh peripheral blood using Ficoll-Paque density gradient centrifugation. Total RNA was extracted using Trizol reagent, and RNA quality was assessed on an Agilent 2100 Bioanalyzer.

The TCR comes from a woman under 30 with Graves' hyperthyroidism. Recombination linked TRBV5-5 to TRBJ1-2; D gene: possibly TRBD1, on 5 matching bases. The specimen was blood. The CDR3 sequence is CASSLVGADYGYTF. The sequence in DNA is TGTGCCAGCAGCTTGGTTGGGGCCGACTATGGCTACACCTTC.